The 17 T cell receptor beta chains in this list originate from one sample, sequenced in a study of cytomegalovirus exposure and HLA in healthy donors. PCR involved 60 Vbeta and 13 Jbeta primers. Sequencing was performed with immunoSEQ multiplex PCR; in TCRdb, only in-frame clones are kept and a portion is missing. The table records about 140,000 clones, roughly three fifths of them present only once. Sequencing used PBMCs. These receptors all come from a male donor in good health and CMV-seronegative.

The V and J genes are TRBV9 and TRBJ2-1, with a possible D match to TRBD2 (6 bases). CDR3 length: 14 residues. Germline V CDR1 and CDR2: SGDLS, YYNGEE. The V end lost 4 bases, the J end lost 5 bases, and 13 bases lay between the germline ends. CDR3 DNA sequence: TGTGCCAGCAGCACCCAGACTAGAGACAATGAGCAGTTCTTC. Its translation: CASSTQTRDNEQFF.

The chain recombines TRBV2 with TRBJ1-6, with a possible D match to TRBD1 (6 bases). Germline lookup yields CDR1 SNHLY and CDR2 FYNNEI. V was cut by 0 bases and J by 10 bases, with 13 bases left in between. The CDR3 sequence is 15 residues long. DNA of the CDR3: TGTGCCAGCAGTGAAGCAGGGGGAGTGGGCTCACCCCTCCACTTT. Its protein product is CASSEAGGVGSPLHF.

The chain is built from TRBV7-9 and TRBJ2-5; no clear D gene. Germline values: CDR1 SEHNR, CDR2 FQNEAQ (reference sequence). Trimming took off 3 bases at V and 4 bases at J, with 3 bases between the two ends. The CDR3 is 11 amino acids. CDR3: CASSFIETQYF. In DNA, the CDR3 is TGTGCCAGCAGCTTTATAGAGACCCAGTACTTC.

This sequence joins TRBV11-3 and TRBJ2-3; 7 nucleotides agree with TRBD2. The CDR3 extends over 16 amino acids. The J segment lost 0 bases and the V segment lost 5 bases, leaving 8 bases of the junction unmatched. Germline V gives CDR1 SGHNT, CDR2 YENEEA. CDR3: CASSGGGTTSTDTQYF. DNA of the CDR3: TGTGCCAGCAGCGGCGGGGGAACCACTAGCACAGATACGCAGTATTTT.

The chain links TRBV12-5 to TRBJ1-5, with 8 bases fitting TRBD1. Trimming removed 6 bases from V and 6 bases from J; junction bases left unmatched: 13. This CDR3 spans 16 amino acids. From germline, CDR1 is LGHNT and CDR2 FRNRAP. CDR3 protein: CASGIDQGAPGQPQHF. CDR3 DNA sequence: TGTGCTAGTGGCATAGACCAGGGGGCGCCGGGTCAGCCCCAGCATTTT.

V usage is TRBV15 and J usage is TRBJ1-4, with 9 bases fitting TRBD1. Germline CDR1 LNHNV, CDR2 YYDKDF (reference sequence). With V trimmed by 5 bases and J by 5 bases, 6 bases remained unmatched. This CDR3 comprises 15 residues. The CDR3 is CATSFRQGGNEKLFF. The CDR3 DNA follows: TGTGCCACCAGCTTTCGACAGGGGGGAAATGAAAAACTGTTTTTT. Supplemented by reference TRBV15 and TRBJ1-4, the full variable domain reads DAMVIQNPRYQVTQFGKPVTLSCSQTLNHNVMYWYQQKSSQAPKLLFHYYDKDFNNEADTPDNFQSRRPNTSFCFLDIRSPGLGDTAMYLCATSFRQGGNEKLFFGSGTQLSVL.

This clone was seen a handful of times. This chain uses TRBV5-5 with TRBJ1-1, with 7 bases lining up with TRBD1. This CDR3 comprises 15 residues. In germline, CDR1 is SGHKS, CDR2 YYEKEE (reference sequence). V shed 3 bases and J 4 bases; nucleotides not matched to a gene: 9. CDR3 DNA: TGTGCCAGCAGCTCAGTGAACAGGGGTCGCACTGAAGCTTTCTTT. Translating it yields CASSSVNRGRTEAFF.

The J gene is TRBJ1-5, the V gene TRBV7-2; no firm D call. This CDR3 comprises 13 residues. Germline CDR1 SGHTA, CDR2 FQGNSA. The ends were cut back, 1 base at V and 6 bases at J, with 7 bases in the middle. In DNA form, the CDR3 reads TGTGCCAGCAGCTTAGGAGCGGGTCAGCCCCAGCATTTT. Its protein product is CASSLGAGQPQHF.

V and J are TRBV5-8 and TRBJ2-2; the match to TRBD1 covers 12 bases. In germline, CDR1 is SGHTS, CDR2 YDEGEE. The CDR3 runs to 17 residues. V lost 5 bases to trimming and J lost 4 bases; unmatched junction nucleotides: 9. For the CDR3, the DNA is TGTGCCAGCAGACGTGCCGGGACAGGGGGCGTCACCGGGGAGCTGTTTTTT. Translation gives CASRRAGTGGVTGELFF.

This CDR3 is CASSHSPGTGGSDTQYF. In DNA form, the CDR3 reads TGCGCCAGCAGTCATAGCCCCGGGACAGGGGGATCAGATACGCAGTATTTT. The chain recombines TRBV4-1 with TRBJ2-3; TRBD1 agrees at 11 bases. The V segment lost 6 bases and the J segment 4 bases; nucleotides outside the gene matches: 12. Germline V lookup: CDR1 MGHRA, CDR2 YSYEKL. The CDR3 totals 17 residues.

This clone has a handful of counts. Here the CDR3 reads CASSPLDTQYF. The CDR3 DNA sequence: TGTGCCAGCAGCCCCCTAGATACGCAGTATTTT. This sequence joins TRBV7-9 and TRBJ2-3; D is ambiguous. Trimming left V 5 bases short and J 5 bases short, with 5 bases between. The CDR3 sequence is 11 residues long. Germline loops: CDR1 SEHNR, CDR2 FQNEAQ (reference sequence).

This chain joins TRBV19 and TRBJ1-3, with D hard to call. From germline, CDR1 is LNHDA and CDR2 SQIVND (reference sequence). Trimming removed 6 bases at V and 0 bases at J, with 9 bases between. CDR3 size: 14 residues. The CDR3 here is CASSREFSGNTIYF. Here the CDR3 DNA reads TGTGCCAGTAGCCGGGAGTTCTCTGGAAACACCATATATTTT.

CDR3 sequence reads: CASSASGVQETQYF. CDR3 nucleotides: TGTGCCAGCAGCGCCTCAGGGGTCCAAGAGACCCAGTACTTC. The chain couples TRBV7-9 to TRBJ2-5, with D perhaps matching TRBD1 (6 bases). Germline CDR1 reads SEHNR; CDR2 reads FQNEAQ (reference sequence). The CDR3 totals 14 residues. V gave up 5 bases and J gave up 1 base, with 11 bases separating them.

The chain joins TRBV21-1 to TRBJ2-1; the table's TRBD2 call for D was not verified on the DNA. TRBV21-1 corresponds to a pseudogene. CDR3 length: 15 residues. As DNA, the CDR3 is TGTGCCCCGAGCGCACTAGCGGGGCCCTACAATGAGCAGTTCTTC. This encodes CAPSALAGPYNEQFF.

There are a few counts of this clone. The rearrangement uses TRBV19 and TRBJ1-4; 10 bases match TRBD1. V gave up 3 bases and J gave up 11 bases; unmatched junction bases: 9. The CDR3 runs 15 residues. Germline CDR1 and CDR2: LNHDA and SQIVND (reference sequence). The CDR3 spells CASSMQGDRGHKLFF. In DNA, the CDR3 is TGTGCCAGTAGTATGCAGGGGGACAGGGGACATAAACTGTTTTTT.

This chain connects TRBV5-3 to TRBJ1-6, with D possibly being TRBD1 (6 bases). TRBV5-3 carries the ORF label, with uncertain function. Trimming pared 0 bases from V and 1 base from J, leaving 11 bases between. CDR3 length equals 17 residues. The CDR3 here is CARSLDQGWSYNSPLHF. Written as DNA, the CDR3 is TGTGCCAGAAGCTTGGACCAGGGGTGGTCCTATAATTCACCCCTCCACTTT.

The table lists this clone with a few counts. The chain carries TRBV4-3 and TRBJ1-4; D may be TRBD1 (6 bases). Between the trimmed V and J ends, which lost 3 bases and 7 bases, there was a span of 15 bases. The CDR3 has 15 residues. From germline, CDR1 is LGHNA and CDR2 YSLEER. The DNA for the CDR3 is TGCGCCAGCAGCCAGCGGGAGGGGGAGGGTGAAAAACTGTTTTTT. It encodes CASSQREGEGEKLFF.